This T cell receptor (beta chain) is from a study of CD8+ T cells in alopecia areata (dated by TCRdb to the late 2010s). Context from the whole study: The treated patients took part in an open-label pilot trial in which moderate-to-severe alopecia areata was treated with oral tofacitinib at 5 to 10 mg twice daily. TCRbeta CDR3 regions were amplified by immunoSEQ multiplex PCR with 35 Vbeta forward and 13 Jbeta reverse primers. Scalp clonality was compared among normal scalp (n=4), patchy alopecia areata scalp (n=8), and alopecia totalis/universalis scalp (n=8). High-throughput TCRbeta sequencing was used to examine T cell clonal expansion in alopecia areata in both the C3H/HeJ mouse model and human patients. Patients stayed on tofacitinib for 6 to 18 months and then had 6 months of follow-up off drug so that delayed response and recurrence could be assessed. Scalp tissue and sorted CD4+ and CD8+ peripheral blood T cells from patchy and totalis/universalis alopecia areata patients and from healthy controls were covered by human TCRbeta sequencing. Tofacitinib-treated patients had biopsies at baseline and at 4 and 24 weeks of treatment, with a later scalp biopsy in several patients. RNA was extracted with the PAXgene miRNA kit for fixed scalp, the miRNeasy kit for PBMCs, and the RNeasy kit for mouse skin.

The table lists this clone with a few counts. Its binding antigen is unknown. Per-nucleotide qualities are absent, and no much larger clonotype sits a single base away. According to the germline V gene (reference sequence), CDR1 reads PRHDT and CDR2 reads FYEKMQ. From the cysteine up to the phenylalanine, the CDR3 has a length of 14 residues. Just CDR3 DNA is preserved here, 42 bases in frame from base 1. V is cut back by 8 bases and J by 1 base, with 6 bases in the junction unmatched. This specimen's time point label, interpreted: baseline before oral tofacitinib. Peripheral blood and lesional scalp punch biopsies were obtained from patients with alopecia areata. PBMCs were separated by density centrifugation and stained for CD3, CD4 and CD8, after which CD4+ and CD8+ T cells were sorted on a FACSAria. The library was produced with the immunoSEQ multiplex PCR assay. RNA was extracted from all samples and reverse transcribed into cDNA as template for TCR sequencing. SuperScript III was used for first-strand cDNA synthesis, primed with a 2:1 mix of oligo-dT and random hexamers. A synthetic immune receptor repertoire was used to assess amplification bias, and residual bias was removed computationally. Turning to the authors' computational methods: Raw reads were preprocessed for error removal, and CDR3 was defined according to IMGT conventions as running from the conserved cysteine to phenylalanine. Clonality was calculated as 1 minus Shannon entropy normalized by log2 of the number of productive unique TCRs. Whether each scalp clone was CD4 or CD8 was inferred by checking scalp TCRbeta sequences against the CD4 and CD8 repertoires from sorted blood. TCRdb's version of the immuneACCESS table is confined to in-frame rearrangements and falls short of the full clone set. An unresolved V gene accounts for under half of the shortfall where checked; the remainder is of unknown origin. The DNA was the basis for D and trimming; V, J and clone size are from that table. In all, the sample holds 150,000 or so clones, and 50% to 65% of those were seen once. The ten top clones hold roughly a fifth of the sample.

The paper's findings and limits, for the study overall: Lesional scalp, especially in alopecia totalis/universalis, showed higher clonality and more expanded CD8+ clones than normal scalp, suggesting antigenic drive. Shared TCR sequences between patients were less evident than in mice, which may be partly attributable to HLA diversity in the patient population. Scalp TCR repertoire analysis is complicated because resident alphabeta T cells in normal human skin are also sequenced, whereas mouse skin is dominated by gammadelta T cells.

This clonotype was obtained from a human donor with alopecia areata. This chain joins TRBV13 to TRBJ2-3; 7 bases in the junction line up with TRBD2. Sample: CD8+ T cells sorted from blood, taken at week 0. The CDR3 amino acid sequence is: CASEGRGGTDTQYF. The DNA sequence is as follows: TGTGCCAGCGAAGGCCGGGGGGGCACAGATACGCAGTATTTT.